One and the same sample provided the 13 T cell receptor beta chains below, sequenced in a study of monozygotic twins with cystic fibrosis. TCRdb's copy holds only in-frame clones and misses some; the assay was immunoSEQ multiplex PCR. Here the sample spans approximately 34,000 clones, 75% to 90% being singletons. The sequencing input was blood. These receptors originate from a girl aged 2 to 10 with cystic fibrosis.

This chain joins TRBV9 and TRBJ2-5, with D perhaps TRBD2 (7 bases). In germline, CDR1 is SGDLS, CDR2 YYNGEE. V gave up 2 bases and J gave up 4 bases, with 15 bases separating them. The CDR3 has 15 residues. The chain's CDR3 is CASSVRGGGLETQYF. CDR3 in DNA: TGTGCCAGCAGCGTTCGCGGCGGGGGCCTAGAGACCCAGTACTTC.

The chain recombines TRBV4-2 with TRBJ2-1, with 8 nucleotides matching TRBD2. In germline, CDR1 is LGHNA, CDR2 YNFKEQ. With 0 bases clipped from V and 2 bases from J, the junction kept 9 bases outside the gene matches. The CDR3 consists of 18 residues. The CDR3 region is CASSQEWASGPPYNEQFF. The CDR3 DNA reads TGTGCCAGCAGCCAAGAATGGGCTAGCGGGCCACCCTACAATGAGCAGTTCTTC.

V gene TRBV29-1 combines with J gene TRBJ1-5, with 7 positions matching TRBD1. The J segment lost 1 base and the V segment lost 7 bases, leaving 10 bases of the junction unmatched. Germline CDR1 and CDR2: SQVTM and ANQGSEA. This CDR3 is 15 amino acids long. The chain's CDR3 is CSAHRDSKSNQPQHF. In DNA, the CDR3 is TGCAGCGCCCACCGGGACAGCAAAAGCAATCAGCCCCAGCATTTT.

This rearrangement joins TRBV9 to TRBJ1-2, with D possibly being TRBD1 (6 bases). V lost 0 bases to trimming and J lost 4 bases, with 13 bases between them. From germline, CDR1 is SGDLS and CDR2 YYNGEE. CDR3 size: 15 residues. The DNA of the CDR3 is TGTGCCAGCAGCGTAGGTGGTCTGGACAGCTATGGCTACACCTTC. Translating it yields CASSVGGLDSYGYTF. The whole variable domain, remainder taken from reference TRBV9 and TRBJ1-2, is DSGVTQTPKHLITATGQRVTLRCSPRSGDLSVYWYQQSLDQGLQFLIQYYNGEERAKGNILERFSAQQFPDLHSELNLSSLELGDSALYFCASSVGGLDSYGYTFGSGTRLTVV.

V usage is TRBV2 and J usage is TRBJ2-1; a possible D gene is TRBD2 (5 bases). In germline, CDR1 is SNHLY, CDR2 FYNNEI. V was pared by 4 bases and J by 12 bases, with 13 bases between. The CDR3 is made up of 12 amino acids. The CDR3: CASSAGLSSQFF. CDR3 DNA: TGTGCCAGCAGTGCTGGACTTTCCTCGCAGTTCTTC. The full variable domain, completed using reference TRBV2 and TRBJ2-1, is EPEVTQTPSHQVTQMGQEVILRCVPISNHLYFYWYRQILGQKVEFLVSFYNNEISEKSEIFDDQFSVERPDGSNFTLKIRSTKLEDSAMYFCASSAGLSSQFFGPGTRLTVL.

The chain is built from TRBV30 and TRBJ1-1, with 7 positions matching TRBD1. With V trimmed by 2 bases and J by 6 bases, 9 bases remained unmatched. The germline V gene encodes CDR1 GTSNPN and CDR2 SVGIG (reference sequence). CDR3 length: 14 residues. The CDR3, as DNA: TGTGCCTGGAGTCGGACAGGCGGGGGACCTGAAGCTTTCTTT. Its protein is CAWSRTGGGPEAFF.

Concerning this clone: A read error may account for a junction end that differs from germline. The chain combines TRBV5-1 with TRBJ2-2, with TRBD1 identical over 9 bases. The CDR3 length is 15 residues. Germline V lookup: CDR1 SGHRS, CDR2 YFSETQ. The CDR3 protein is CASRLDRGSTGELFF. DNA of the CDR3: TGCGCCAGCAGATTGGACAGGGGAAGCACCGGGGAGCTGTTTTTT. Drawing the rest from reference TRBV5-1 and TRBJ2-2, the complete variable domain is KAGVTQTPRYLIKTRGQQVTLSCSPISGHRSVSWYQQTPGQGLQFLFEYFSETQRNKGNFPGRFSGRQFSNSRSEMNVSTLELGDSALYLCASRLDRGSTGELFFGEGSRLTVL.

The V gene is TRBV6-5, the J gene TRBJ2-7; D gene uncertain. The CDR3 totals 14 residues. Germline V gives CDR1 MNHEY, CDR2 SVGAGI. V lost 0 bases and J 0 bases, leaving 6 bases between the germline ends. The CDR3 here is CASSYSPSSYEQYF. The CDR3 DNA sequence: TGTGCCAGCAGTTACTCCCCTAGCTCCTACGAGCAGTACTTC.

This chain's CDR3 is CASSYSSAYEQYF. CDR3 nucleotides: TGTGCCAGCAGTTACTCTAGCGCCTACGAGCAGTACTTC. This chain joins TRBV6-6 and TRBJ2-7; possible D gene TRBD2, 5 bases. Germline CDR1 and CDR2: MNHNY and SVGAGI (reference sequence). V was trimmed by 0 bases and J by 2 bases, leaving 5 bases between them. This CDR3 is built from 13 residues.

The chain employs TRBV15 and TRBJ1-2, with D perhaps TRBD1 (5 bases). Trimming stripped 1 base from V and 5 bases from J, with 11 bases between. The CDR3 totals 14 residues. The germline gives CDR1 LNHNV, CDR2 YYDKDF (reference sequence). CDR3 loop: CATSRGGGLYGYTF. CDR3 sequence (DNA): TGTGCCACCAGCAGAGGTGGGGGTCTTTATGGCTACACCTTC.

This sequence joins TRBV6-5 and TRBJ1-4; D is uncertain. V lost 6 bases and J 5 bases, leaving 7 bases between the germline ends. The germline V gene has CDR1 MNHEY and CDR2 SVGAGI. The length of the CDR3 is 12 residues. CDR3 sequence: CASSGRNEKLFF. Here the CDR3 DNA reads TGTGCCAGCAGCGGACGAAATGAAAAACTGTTTTTT.

The chain is built from TRBV9 and TRBJ2-5; weak D call: TRBD2 (6 bases). Germline lookup yields CDR1 SGDLS and CDR2 YYNGEE. The CDR3 contains 14 residues. V dropped 4 bases and J dropped 2 bases, with 12 bases sitting between them. The CDR3 bases are TGTGCCAGCAGCCTGGGGACTGCGCAAGAGACCCAGTACTTC. This codes for CASSLGTAQETQYF.

The genes are TRBV27 and TRBJ1-1, with D maybe TRBD1 (6 bases). Germline V gene data show CDR1 as MNHEY and CDR2 as SMNVEV (reference sequence). Trimming removed 2 bases at V and 5 bases at J, with 21 bases between. The CDR3 is made up of 17 amino acids. The DNA for the CDR3 is TGTGCCAGCAGTTTAAGGGGTCAGGGGCAGGGTGCAACTGAAGCTTTCTTT. As protein: CASSLRGQGQGATEAFF.